Sequencing of this T cell receptor (beta chain) was carried out in a study of blood T cell repertoires in COVID-19. The overall study: Samples taken during acute and convalescent COVID-19 were collected in the United States, Italy and Spain.

The data were produced by immunoSEQ multiplex PCR, yet TCRdb's version contains in-frame clones alone and is incomplete. The sample contains tens of thousands of clones, around 77% of which appear only once. CDR3 length equals 13 residues. With 8 bases removed from V and 5 bases from J, the gap between germline ends came to 15 bases. Germline V gene data show CDR1 as LGHDT and CDR2 as YNNKEL (reference sequence). The sample consisted of peripheral blood. The sequence was obtained from a human donor in a cohort sampled during active COVID-19. This chain uses TRBV3-1 (or the pseudogene TRBV3-2) with TRBJ1-1; D is perhaps TRBD1 (6 bases). The CDR3: CASGKDRRTEAFF. The CDR3 DNA reads TGTGCCAGCGGAAAGGACAGAAGGACTGAAGCTTTCTTT.